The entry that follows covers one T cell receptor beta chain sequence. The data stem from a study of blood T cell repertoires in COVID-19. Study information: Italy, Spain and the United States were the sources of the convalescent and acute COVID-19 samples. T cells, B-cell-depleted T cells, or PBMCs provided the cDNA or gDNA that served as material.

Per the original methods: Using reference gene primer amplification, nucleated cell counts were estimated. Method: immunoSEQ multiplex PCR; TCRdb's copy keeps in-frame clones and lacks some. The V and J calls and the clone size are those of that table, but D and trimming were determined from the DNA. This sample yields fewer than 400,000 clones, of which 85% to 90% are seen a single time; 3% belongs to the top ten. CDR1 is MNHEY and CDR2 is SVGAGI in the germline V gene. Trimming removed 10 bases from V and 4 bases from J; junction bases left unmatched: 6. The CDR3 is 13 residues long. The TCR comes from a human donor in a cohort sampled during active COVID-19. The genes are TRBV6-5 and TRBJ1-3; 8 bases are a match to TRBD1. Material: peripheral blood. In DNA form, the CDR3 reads TGTGCCACTCAGGGGGCTGCGGGAAACACCATATATTTT. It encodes CATQGAAGNTIYF.